The 5 T cell receptor beta chains below come from one sample, sequenced in a study. In TCRdb, the RT-PCR reads were re-called with MiXCR into one record per CDR3 protein. The sample holds 550,000 to 750,000 distinct CDR3 sequences, approximately 15% seen once. The sequencing sample was made of memory CD4+ T cells from blood. Every receptor here comes from a female donor in good health, serving as a healthy control.

In its sample, this clonotype was seen a few times. The chain uses TRBV25-1 and TRBJ2-7; D might be TRBD1 (6 bases). Per germline, CDR1 MGHDK and CDR2 SYGVNS. The CDR3 has 20 residues. The V end lost 3 bases, the J end lost 0 bases, and 27 bases lay between the germline ends. In DNA, the CDR3 is TGTGCCAGCAGTGACCTTTTTACCGCGGGTGGAAGGGGGAACTCCTACGAGCAGTACTTC. Amino acid sequence: CASSDLFTAGGRGNSYEQYF.

A note on this clonotype: With a much larger clone just one base away, this may be a read error. The chain employs TRBV11-1 and TRBJ2-1; no firm D call. V was trimmed by 5 bases and J by 11 bases, leaving 13 bases between them. CDR1 is SGHAT and CDR2 is FQDESV in the germline V gene (reference sequence). The CDR3 spans 12 residues. CDR3 in DNA: TGTGCCAGCAGCCGGAGCAGGAATAAGCAGTTCTTC. This sequence encodes CASSRSRNKQFF.

Only a few counts were recorded for this clonotype. The rearrangement links TRBV3-1 to TRBJ1-2; 8 nucleotides match TRBD1. The CDR3 is 15 amino acids. CDR1 is LGHDT, CDR2 YNNKEL, per germline (reference sequence). Unmatched junction bases numbered 6, after V lost 4 bases and J lost 2 bases. CDR3 nucleotides: TGTGCCAGCAGCCCAATGCGGACAGGGAACTATGGCTACACCTTC. This sequence encodes CASSPMRTGNYGYTF.

The V gene is TRBV20-1, the J gene TRBJ1-1; the D is unclear. This CDR3 has 15 residues. V was shortened by 5 bases and J by 0 bases, with 16 bases between the two germline ends. Germline V gene data show CDR1 as DFQATT and CDR2 as SNEGSKA (reference sequence). The CDR3 loop reads CSAFSEKLMNTEAFF. CDR3 sequence (DNA): TGCAGTGCTTTCTCCGAGAAGTTAATGAACACTGAAGCTTTCTTT.

This clonotype was recorded at least ten times. The chain couples TRBV20-1 to TRBJ1-5; the D gene is possibly TRBD1 (6 bases). Germline V CDR1 and CDR2: DFQATT, SNEGSKA (reference sequence). The CDR3 runs to 15 residues. Trimming shortened V by 0 bases and J by 3 bases, and 12 bases separated the two germline ends. The CDR3 DNA reads TGCAGTGCTAGAGAGAGGGGGGGATACAATCAGCCCCAGCATTTT. Encoded protein: CSARERGGYNQPQHF.